Each of the 15 T cell receptor beta chains below was sequenced from the same sample in a study of beta chain features in type 1 diabetes (dated by TCRdb to 2016 to 2019). The method was the immunoSEQ multiplex PCR assay. The High Capacity cDNA Reverse Transcription Kit was used to reverse transcribe all of the isolated RNA, meaning that expressed TCRB transcripts were what got sequenced. This is the immuneACCESS table as TCRdb keeps it, with only in-frame sequences that have V and J called. A part of the clones is gone; compared with another copy, unresolved V genes explain less than half, and the rest is unexplained. The table for this sample lists 250,000 to 350,000 clones; about 14% of them were counted only once. The leading ten clones occupy approximately 6.7% of the sample. Material: central memory CD4+ T cells from blood. The receptors stem from a man under 40 in good health.

This clone showed up many times. The chain carries TRBV11-2 and TRBJ2-7; D is unresolved. Trimming left V 3 bases short and J 6 bases short, with 12 bases between. Germline CDR1 and CDR2: SGHAT and FQNNGV. The CDR3 is made up of 13 amino acids. CDR3 nucleotide sequence: TGTGCCAGCAGCTTTCTGGGTCCGGCCGAGCAGTACGTC. It translates to CASSFLGPAEQYV.

The rearrangement uses TRBV7-2 and TRBJ1-5; TRBD1 matches 8 bases. Trimming removed 3 bases from V and 6 bases from J; junction bases left unmatched: 4. The CDR3 sequence is 14 residues long. Germline lookup yields CDR1 SGHTA and CDR2 FQGNSA. CDR3 residues: CASSLQGAGQPQHF. The CDR3 DNA reads TGTGCCAGCAGCTTGCAGGGGGCGGGTCAGCCCCAGCATTTT.

In its sample, this clone was seen a few times. Here the CDR3 reads CASSTSGRVGVEAETQYF. DNA for the CDR3: TGTGCCAGCAGCACTAGCGGGAGGGTTGGGGTAGAAGCCGAGACCCAGTACTTC. The V and J genes are TRBV9 and TRBJ2-5, with 13 bases identical to TRBD2. This CDR3 has 18 residues. V lost 4 bases and J lost 5; bases outside the gene matches: 14. Germline V gives CDR1 SGDLS, CDR2 YYNGEE.

The chain employs TRBV7-2 and TRBJ2-5; 9 nucleotides match TRBD2. The ends lost 1 base at V and 5 bases at J; junction bases unmatched: 5. Germline assignment: CDR1 SGHTA and CDR2 FQGNSA. This CDR3 is 15 amino acids long. The CDR3 coding sequence is TGTGCCAGCAGCTTAGTCGGGACTAGCTGGGAGACCCAGTACTTC. It yields the protein CASSLVGTSWETQYF.

The chain has TRBV9 and TRBJ2-2; D may correspond to TRBD1 or TRBD2 (5 bases each). V lost 7 bases and J lost 5, with 15 bases in between. The germline gives CDR1 SGDLS, CDR2 YYNGEE. This CDR3 has 14 residues. CDR3 sequence (DNA): TGTGCCAGCGGGGCCGGGATGGGGACCGGGGAGCTGTTTTTT. This encodes CASGAGMGTGELFF.

This clone was recorded a few times. The V gene is TRBV5-6, the J gene TRBJ2-1, with a weak D call TRBD1 (6 bases). CDR1 is SGHDT and CDR2 is YYEEEE in the germline V gene. The length of the CDR3 is 15 residues. Trimming left V 4 bases short and J 3 bases short, with 14 bases between. The CDR3 nucleotides are TGTGCCAGCAGCGGTGGGGACATACACTACAATGAGCAGTTCTTC. Translation gives CASSGGDIHYNEQFF.

The DNA of the CDR3 is TGTGCCAGCTCTCAAGACAGGCAATATGGCTACACCTTC. Translated, it gives CASSQDRQYGYTF. The rearrangement uses TRBV18 and TRBJ1-2; the D gene is possibly TRBD1 (6 bases). Germline CDR1 is KGHSH and CDR2 is LQKENI. Between the trimmed V and J ends, which lost 6 bases and 5 bases, there was a span of 13 bases. This CDR3 comprises 13 residues.

This chain links TRBV7-8 with TRBJ2-2; 12 bases line up with TRBD2. Unmatched junction bases numbered 12, after V lost 5 bases and J lost 2 bases. This CDR3 spans 19 amino acids. In germline, CDR1 is SGHVS, CDR2 FQNEAQ. CDR3 region: CASSRSILAGGANTGELFF. The CDR3 DNA reads TGTGCCAGCAGCCGATCTATCCTAGCGGGAGGGGCAAACACCGGGGAGCTGTTTTTT.

This rearrangement joins TRBV27 to TRBJ1-2, with D tentatively TRBD1 (5 bases). V lost 4 bases and J 8 bases, leaving 11 bases between the germline ends. CDR1 MNHEY and CDR2 SMNVEV come from the germline V gene (reference sequence). The CDR3 covers 12 residues. The CDR3 protein is CASSSGLQGYTF. The CDR3, as DNA: TGTGCCAGCAGTTCGGGACTCCAGGGCTACACCTTC.

Ten or more counts support this clone. This chain connects TRBV5-4 to TRBJ1-2; 9 bases are a match to TRBD1. Germline values: CDR1 SGHNT, CDR2 YYREEE (reference sequence). The CDR3 totals 16 residues. V gave up 2 bases and J gave up 6 bases; unmatched junction bases: 11. The CDR3 here is CASSLGLGQGFDGYTF. CDR3 bases: TGTGCCAGCAGCTTAGGACTGGGACAGGGATTTGATGGCTACACCTTC.

This clone was observed a few times. V usage is TRBV7-2 and J usage is TRBJ1-6; D not certain. The CDR3 covers 15 residues. V gave up 6 bases and J gave up 6 bases, with 15 bases separating them. Germline loops: CDR1 SGHTA, CDR2 FQGNSA. CDR3 DNA sequence: TGTGCCAGCAGGCTACGGGAGGCCTCTAATTCACCCCTCCACTTT. It specifies CASRLREASNSPLHF.

The rearrangement joins TRBV7-8 to TRBJ2-1; 8 bases fit TRBD2. Looked up from germline, CDR1 is SGHVS and CDR2 is FQNEAQ. J gave up 2 bases and V 5 bases, and 5 bases lay outside the gene matches. This CDR3 comprises 15 residues. The CDR3 loop reads CASSLDGGAYNEQFF. Written as DNA, the CDR3 is TGTGCCAGCAGCCTCGACGGGGGGGCCTACAATGAGCAGTTCTTC. Filled out from reference TRBV7-8 and TRBJ2-1, the complete variable domain reads GAGVSQSPRYKVAKRGQDVALRCDPISGHVSLFWYQQALGQGPEFLTYFQNEAQLDKSGLPSDRFFAERPEGSVSTLKIQRTQQEDSAVYLCASSLDGGAYNEQFFGPGTRLTVL.

This clone was observed a few times. This rearrangement joins TRBV5-8 to TRBJ2-5, with D uncertain. Trimming removed 0 bases at V and 5 bases at J, with 5 bases between. Germline V gene data show CDR1 as SGHTS and CDR2 as YDEGEE. The CDR3 has 12 amino acids. CDR3 DNA: TGTGCCAGCAGCTTGGTATGGGAGACCCAGTACTTC. Its protein product is CASSLVWETQYF.

This clone was counted only a few times. The chain uses TRBV4-1 and TRBJ2-5; a possible D gene is TRBD2 (6 bases). CDR1 is MGHRA, CDR2 YSYEKL, per germline. V shed 0 bases and J shed 3 bases, with 14 bases lying between them. The CDR3 contains 16 residues. CDR3 sequence reads: CASSQEWSLAKETQYF. The CDR3 DNA is TGCGCCAGCAGCCAAGAGTGGTCCCTAGCGAAAGAGACCCAGTACTTC.

This clone was detected only a few times. V gene TRBV7-6 combines with J gene TRBJ1-1, with 9 bases that match TRBD1. Germline V gene sequence: CDR1 SGHVS, CDR2 FNYEAQ. This CDR3 has 15 amino acids. V shed 1 base, J shed 5 bases, and the junction held 5 bases outside the gene matches. The CDR3 region has the DNA TGTGCCAGCAGCTTAGGGACAGGGGCGGAAACTGAAGCTTTCTTT. Protein: CASSLGTGAETEAFF.